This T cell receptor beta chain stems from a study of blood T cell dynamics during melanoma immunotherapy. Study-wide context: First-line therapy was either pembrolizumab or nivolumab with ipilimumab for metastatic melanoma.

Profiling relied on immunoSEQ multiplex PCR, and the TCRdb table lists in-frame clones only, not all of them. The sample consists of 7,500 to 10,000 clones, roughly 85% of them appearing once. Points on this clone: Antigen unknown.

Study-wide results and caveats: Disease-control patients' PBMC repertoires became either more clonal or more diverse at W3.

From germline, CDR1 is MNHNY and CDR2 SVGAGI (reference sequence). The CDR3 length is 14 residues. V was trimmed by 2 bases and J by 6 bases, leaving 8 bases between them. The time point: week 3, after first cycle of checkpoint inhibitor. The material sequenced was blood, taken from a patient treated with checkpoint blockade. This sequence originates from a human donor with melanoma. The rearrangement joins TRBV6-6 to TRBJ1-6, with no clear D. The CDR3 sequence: CASSYVAVNSPLHF. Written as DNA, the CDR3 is TGTGCCAGCAGTTACGTGGCAGTTAATTCACCCCTCCACTTT.